This is a list of T cell receptor beta chains from one sample in a study of T cell responses to AZD1222 COVID-19 vaccine. The repertoire was sequenced with immunoSEQ multiplex PCR; TCRdb's copy has only in-frame clones and lacks some. This sample has fewer than 120,000 clones; roughly 90% occur once, and the top ten carry around 15%. The sequences come from peripheral blood, collected 28 days after the second AZD1222 dose. The receptors come from an adult who received the AZD1222 COVID-19 vaccine. The CDR3 runs from the conserved cysteine through the conserved F or W. The D gene is left open where the match is weak. Only part of the rows carry a size: once, few, many, or a class if the clone is expanded.

clone_size d_call cdr3_length j_call v_call cdr3_aa cdr3_nt
- - 14 TRBJ1-2 TRBV2 CASSPGEGHSGYTF TGTGCCAGCAGTCCCGGGGAGGGTCATTCTGGCTACACCTTC
- TRBD2 14 TRBJ2-7 TRBV7-9 CASSPGTSSDEQYF TGTGCCAGCAGCCCAGGGACTAGTTCAGACGAGCAGTACTTC
- TRBD1 14 TRBJ2-7 TRBV5-1 CASSAGDSSYEQYF TGCGCCAGCAGCGCCGGGGACAGTTCCTACGAGCAGTACTTC
- - 16 TRBJ1-4 TRBV4-1 CASSQEASVINEKLFF TGCGCCAGCAGCCAAGAGGCGTCAGTTATAAATGAAAAACTGTTTTTT
- TRBD2 15 TRBJ2-3 TRBV3-1/TRBV3-2 CASSPLAGVGDTQYF TGTGCCAGCAGCCCCCTAGCGGGGGTGGGAGATACGCAGTATTTT
- - 13 TRBJ1-2 TRBV5-4 CASSFSTNYGYTF TGTGCCAGCAGCTTTAGCACCAACTATGGCTACACCTTC
- - 16 TRBJ1-2 TRBV6-5 CASSYSRAIPNYGYTF TGTGCCAGCAGTTACTCACGAGCCATACCTAACTATGGCTACACCTTC
- - 13 TRBJ2-7 TRBV19 CASFTRSSYEQYF TGTGCCAGTTTCACTAGGAGCTCCTACGAGCAGTACTTC
- - 12 TRBJ2-7 TRBV28 CASSLGRSEQYF TGTGCCAGCAGTCTAGGGAGAAGCGAGCAGTACTTC
- TRBD1 15 TRBJ2-5 TRBV11-2 CASSTIGTGAETQYF TGTGCCAGCAGCACCATTGGGACAGGGGCGGAGACCCAGTACTTC
- TRBD1 13 TRBJ2-3 TRBV29-1 CSVNRQGVDTQYF TGCAGCGTAAATAGACAGGGGGTGGATACGCAGTATTTT
- TRBD2 17 TRBJ2-3 TRBV29-1 CSVETHLAGVSTDTQYF TGCAGCGTTGAAACTCACCTAGCGGGGGTTAGCACAGATACGCAGTATTTT
- TRBD1 15 TRBJ1-6 TRBV27 CASSFTGTGGSPLHF TGTGCCAGCAGTTTCACCGGGACAGGGGGTTCACCCCTCCACTTT
- - 12 TRBJ2-3 TRBV10-3 CAISNDGRTQYF TGTGCCATCAGTAACGACGGCCGTACGCAGTATTTT
- TRBD2 16 TRBJ2-5 TRBV5-1 CASSWLTSGSKETQYF TGCGCCAGCAGCTGGCTGACTAGCGGGAGCAAAGAGACCCAGTACTTC
- - 17 TRBJ1-3 TRBV4-2 CASSRWGRMSSGNTIYF TGTGCCAGCAGCCGCTGGGGACGGATGAGCTCTGGAAACACCATATATTTT
- - 17 TRBJ1-5 TRBV5-8 CASRSRFRGSGNQPQHF TGTGCCAGCAGGTCCCGTTTCCGGGGTTCGGGCAATCAGCCCCAGCATTTT
- - 13 TRBJ2-1 TRBV11-3 CASKAGQLNEQFF TGTGCCAGCAAGGCGGGGCAATTGAATGAGCAGTTCTTC
- TRBD1 15 TRBJ2-7 TRBV4-1 CASSSRDRGGYEQYF TGCGCCAGCAGCTCCCGGGACAGGGGGGGCTACGAGCAGTACTTC
- - 15 TRBJ1-5 TRBV10-3 CAISETRADNQPQHF TGTGCCATCAGTGAAACCCGGGCCGACAATCAGCCCCAGCATTTT
- TRBD2 18 TRBJ2-1 TRBV10-2 CASRRGTRLGGGYNEQFF TGCGCCAGCAGGAGGGGGACTAGACTGGGTGGGGGATACAATGAGCAGTTCTTC
- - 15 TRBJ2-7 TRBV30 CAAVVWDTGFYEQYF TGTGCCGCCGTAGTTTGGGACACCGGCTTCTACGAGCAGTACTTC
- - 14 TRBJ1-1 TRBV18 CASSQQEANTEAFF TGTGCCAGCTCACAACAGGAGGCGAACACTGAAGCTTTCTTT
- TRBD1 13 TRBJ1-2 TRBV19 CASRVEGGDGYTF TGTGCCAGTAGGGTGGAAGGGGGCGATGGCTACACCTTC
- TRBD1 14 TRBJ1-6 TRBV7-8 CASSLAQGGSPLHF TGTGCCAGCAGCTTAGCGCAGGGGGGCTCACCCCTCCACTTT
- TRBD2 17 TRBJ2-7 TRBV4-1 CASSQGRTSGATYEQYF TGCGCCAGCAGCCAAGGTCGGACTAGCGGTGCCACCTACGAGCAGTACTTC
- TRBD1 14 TRBJ1-6 TRBV27 CASRWDREGSPLHF TGTGCCAGCAGATGGGACAGGGAAGGTTCACCCCTCCACTTT
- - 12 TRBJ1-2 TRBV12-3/TRBV12-4 CASSRTNYGYTF TGTGCCAGCAGTCGGACTAACTATGGCTACACCTTC
once - 15 TRBJ1-1 TRBV5-1 CASSLEGRNPTEAFF TGCGCCAGCAGCTTGGAGGGCCGCAACCCCACTGAAGCTTTCTTT
- TRBD2 19 TRBJ2-1 TRBV7-9 CASSLLAGALKSSYNEQFF TGTGCCAGCAGCTTGTTAGCGGGGGCCCTTAAAAGCTCCTACAATGAGCAGTTCTTC
- - 15 TRBJ1-2 TRBV28 CASSLSGTANYGYTF TGTGCCAGCAGTTTAAGCGGTACAGCTAACTATGGCTACACCTTC
- TRBD2 17 TRBJ2-3 TRBV28 CASSLGGLAGATDTQYF TGTGCCAGCAGTTTAGGTGGGCTAGCGGGGGCCACAGATACGCAGTATTTT
few - 11 TRBJ2-1 TRBV5-1 CASSTYNEQFF TGCGCCAGCAGCACCTACAATGAGCAGTTCTTC
once - 15 TRBJ2-1 TRBV11-3 CASSLRGSSYNEQFF TGTGCCAGCAGCTTACGGGGATCCTCCTACAATGAGCAGTTCTTC
- - 15 TRBJ2-3 TRBV27 CASSLGGASTDTQYF TGTGCCAGCAGTTTGGGCGGGGCCAGCACAGATACGCAGTATTTT
- - 14 TRBJ1-5 TRBV6-5 CASTRDGSNQPQHF TGTGCCAGCACCCGGGACGGGAGCAATCAGCCCCAGCATTTT
- - 15 TRBJ2-7 TRBV9 CASSVAAGRGYEQYF TGTGCCAGCAGCGTAGCGGCAGGGAGAGGCTACGAGCAGTACTTC
- - 14 TRBJ1-5 TRBV19 CASSTRTVYQPQHF TGTGCCAGTAGTACACGGACAGTATATCAGCCCCAGCATTTT
- - 14 TRBJ1-6 TRBV3-1/TRBV3-2 CASSSQDLGSPLHF TGTGCCAGCAGCTCACAGGACCTAGGTTCACCCCTCCACTTT
- TRBD1 16 TRBJ2-2 TRBV9 CASSVRDRTNTGELFF TGTGCCAGCAGCGTTCGGGACAGGACGAACACCGGGGAGCTGTTTTTT
once TRBD1 15 TRBJ1-6 TRBV9 CASSVEGQGNSPLHF TGTGCCAGCAGCGTAGAGGGACAGGGGAATTCACCCCTCCACTTT